Below, 9 T cell receptor beta chains from the same sample are listed, as sequenced in a study of blood T cell repertoires in COVID-19. Repertoires were generated with immunoSEQ multiplex PCR, while TCRdb's copy carries only in-frame clones and drops some. The sample carries about 53,000 clones, approximately 82% recorded once. The specimen sequenced was peripheral blood. These receptors came from a human donor in a cohort sampled during active COVID-19.

The chain employs TRBV5-1 and TRBJ2-1, with D perhaps TRBD2 (6 bases). The V and J ends lost 4 bases and 6 bases respectively, with 8 bases between them. Germline V gene data show CDR1 as SGHRS and CDR2 as YFSETQ. CDR3 length equals 12 residues. CDR3 bases: TGCGCCAGCAGCGAGACTAGCAATGAGCAGTTCTTC. This encodes CASSETSNEQFF.

This chain uses TRBV5-1 with TRBJ2-3; 9 bases align to TRBD2. The CDR3 loop spans 15 amino acids. V was clipped by 2 bases and J by 4 bases; unmatched bases: 5. CDR1 and CDR2 from the germline V gene are SGHRS and YFSETQ. CDR3 nucleotides: TGCGCCAGCAGCTTCACGGCGGGAGGGGCAGATACGCAGTATTTT. This encodes CASSFTAGGADTQYF.

V and J are TRBV2 and TRBJ2-2; the match to TRBD2 covers 12 bases. CDR1 and CDR2 from the germline V gene are SNHLY and FYNNEI. The CDR3 totals 15 residues. With 7 bases clipped from V and 6 bases from J, the junction kept 6 bases outside the gene matches. CDR3 in amino acids: CASIATSGGPGELFF. The DNA for the CDR3 is TGTGCCAGCATTGCGACTAGCGGGGGCCCCGGGGAGCTGTTTTTT.

This clone was found a few times. The chain joins TRBV19 to TRBJ2-5; TRBD2 matches 8 bases. V gave up 4 bases and J gave up 2 bases; unmatched junction bases: 6. CDR3 length: 15 residues. Germline loops: CDR1 LNHDA, CDR2 SQIVND (reference sequence). The CDR3 spells CASSNQAGGQETQYF. As DNA, the CDR3 is TGTGCCAGTAGTAACCAGGCGGGGGGTCAAGAGACCCAGTACTTC.

The chain combines TRBV7-2 with TRBJ1-2; 7 bases are a match to TRBD1. V shed 5 bases and J 3 bases; nucleotides not matched to a gene: 9. Germline CDR1 and CDR2: SGHTA and FQGNSA. The CDR3 is 15 amino acids. Written as DNA, the CDR3 is TGTGCCAGCAGCCCAACCGGACAGGACCACTATGGCTACACCTTC. Residues: CASSPTGQDHYGYTF. Combining the CDR3 with reference TRBV7-2 and TRBJ1-2 gives the whole variable domain GAGVSQSPSNKVTEKGKDVELRCDPISGHTALYWYRQSLGQGLEFLIYFQGNSAPDKSGLPSDRFSAERTGGSVSTLTIQRTQQEDSAVYLCASSPTGQDHYGYTFGSGTRLTVV.

V usage is TRBV7-2 and J usage is TRBJ2-3; possible D gene TRBD2, 6 bases. Trimming shortened V by 2 bases and J by 1 base, and 10 bases separated the two germline ends. Germline CDR1 is SGHTA and CDR2 is FQGNSA. CDR3 length equals 15 residues. CDR3 DNA: TGTGCCAGCAGCTTACGGGCTAGCGGCACAGATACGCAGTATTTT. Encoded protein: CASSLRASGTDTQYF.

The chain links TRBV18 to TRBJ1-1, with D perhaps TRBD1 (5 bases). Germline lookup yields CDR1 KGHSH and CDR2 LQKENI. This CDR3 region has 14 residues. Trimming took 3 bases from V and 3 from J, leaving 11 bases between them. CDR3 loop: CASSPNQGYTEAFF. The CDR3 DNA is TGTGCCAGCTCACCGAATCAGGGTTACACTGAAGCTTTCTTT.

This chain uses TRBV29-1 with TRBJ2-5; 10 bases fit TRBD1. Germline loops: CDR1 SQVTM, CDR2 ANQGSEA. The J segment lost 5 bases and the V segment lost 5 bases, leaving 2 bases of the junction unmatched. The CDR3 totals 12 residues. CDR3 sequence: CSVPGQGETQYF. CDR3 DNA: TGCAGCGTTCCGGGACAGGGGGAGACCCAGTACTTC.

V and J are TRBV5-4 and TRBJ2-5, with 7 bases identical to TRBD2. From germline, CDR1 is SGHNT and CDR2 YYREEE (reference sequence). Trimming took 2 bases from V and 5 from J; bases not matched to a gene: 3. This CDR3 is 13 amino acids long. DNA of the CDR3: TGTGCCAGCAGCTTCACTAGCGCCGAGACCCAGTACTTC. Its protein is CASSFTSAETQYF.